The source of this TCR beta chain is a study of vaccination effects on CD4 cells after COVID-19. Concerning this clone: Antigen specificity is unknown.

Study outcomes and limitations: Limitations: small convalescent group and missing early post-infection timepoints. Healthy vaccinees' vaccine-induced clones included only 1 of 255 cross-reacting with common cold coronaviruses.

Before sequencing took place, the ViraFEST assay used viral peptide pools to expand antigen-specific CD4+ T cells. Isolating CD4+ T cells followed about 10 days of culture. None of these healthy vaccinees had been infected with SARS-CoV-2 before vaccination. Wells of roughly 1.9 million PBMC each were grown with about 9.8 IU/ml IL-2 and approximately 10 ug/ml peptides. Cultures got half-medium changes with IL-2 on days 3 and 7. Sequencing used immunoSEQ multiplex PCR; TCRdb keeps in-frame clones, though not all of them. This table holds about 55,000 clones, 55% to 75% found once. Germline lookup yields CDR1 SGHRS and CDR2 YFSETQ. After removal of 7 bases from V and 5 bases from J, the junction contained 5 bases not matched to a gene. The CDR3 consists of 15 residues.

This sequence joins TRBV5-1 and TRBJ2-2, with TRBD2 matching over 13 bases. The sequence came from a human donor who received a COVID-19 vaccine. Material: CD4+ T cells from PBMCs cultured with SARS-CoV-2 spike peptides, obtained before COVID-19 vaccination. DNA for the CDR3: TGCGCCAGCTCCGGACTAGCGGGAGTAACCGGGGAGCTGTTTTTT. Translation gives CASSGLAGVTGELFF.